The 21 T cell receptor beta chains below come from one sample, sequenced in a study of T cell responses to AZD1222 COVID-19 vaccine. Repertoires were generated with immunoSEQ multiplex PCR, while TCRdb's copy carries only in-frame clones and drops some. The repertoire holds some 150,000 clones, with about 92% as singletons. The sample consisted of peripheral blood, taken on day 0 of MenACWY control vaccination. Receptors originate from an adult in good health.

The table lists this clone with a few counts. The chain is built from TRBV27 and TRBJ1-1; 8 bases agree with TRBD1. The CDR3 extends over 16 amino acids. V was clipped by 2 bases and J by 5 bases; unmatched bases: 10. Germline CDR1 reads MNHEY; CDR2 reads SMNVEV (reference sequence). CDR3 protein: CASSLSRQGRGTEAFF. The CDR3 DNA follows: TGTGCCAGCAGTTTAAGCCGACAGGGGCGAGGGACTGAAGCTTTCTTT.

The CDR3 sequence: CASSAFDYYGYTF. As DNA, the CDR3 is TGTGCCAGCAGCGCTTTCGACTACTATGGCTACACCTTC. The chain has TRBV9 and TRBJ1-2; unclear D gene. Trimming stripped 3 bases from V and 3 bases from J, with 9 bases between. This CDR3 contains 13 residues. Germline values: CDR1 SGDLS, CDR2 YYNGEE.

The chain couples TRBV6-2 or TRBV6-3 to TRBJ1-1; unclear D gene. This CDR3 spans 14 amino acids. Germline V gene data show CDR1 as MNHEY and CDR2 as SVGEGT. Trimming took off 2 bases at V and 3 bases at J, with 10 bases between the two ends. As DNA, the CDR3 is TGTGCCAGCAGTTACCCGCCAAGGGACACTGAAGCTTTCTTT. Translation gives CASSYPPRDTEAFF.

This chain uses TRBV19 with TRBJ1-2, with TRBD1 matching over 8 bases. CDR1 and CDR2 from the germline V gene are LNHDA and SQIVND (reference sequence). CDR3 length: 16 residues. As DNA, the CDR3 is TGTGGCTCGCAGGGGGCGCGGGCCCTAGGCACTTATGGCTACACCTTC. It encodes CGSQGARALGTYGYTF.

CDR3 DNA: TGTGCCTGGAGTAGAGACAGGGGGCTAGGAGGCTACACCTTC. Protein: CAWSRDRGLGGYTF. The gene calls are TRBV30 and TRBJ1-2; 10 nucleotides line up with TRBD1. Germline loops: CDR1 GTSNPN, CDR2 SVGIG (reference sequence). The CDR3 is 14 residues long. V lost 2 bases to trimming and J lost 8 bases; unmatched junction nucleotides: 8.

The V and J genes are TRBV30 and TRBJ1-3; D is unclear. The germline gives CDR1 GTSNPN, CDR2 SVGIG (reference sequence). Deletions cut 0 bases from V and 4 bases from J, with 4 bases between. This CDR3 has 12 residues. The CDR3 sequence: CAWSVGGNTIYF. CDR3 DNA sequence: TGTGCCTGGAGTGTAGGGGGAAACACCATATATTTT.

The CDR3 region is CAISDKRGMNTEAFF. CDR3 DNA sequence: TGTGCCATCAGTGACAAAAGGGGTATGAACACTGAAGCTTTCTTT. This chain connects TRBV10-3 to TRBJ1-1, with a possible D match to TRBD1 (5 bases). V was shortened by 3 bases and J by 0 bases, with 11 bases between the two germline ends. This CDR3 spans 15 amino acids. Per the germline V gene, CDR1 is ENHRY and CDR2 is SYGVKD.

The gene calls are TRBV4-3 and TRBJ1-2; possibly TRBD1 for D (6 bases). V was shortened by 3 bases and J by 1 base, with 18 bases between the two germline ends. The CDR3 is 17 residues long. The germline CDR1 and CDR2 sequences are LGHNA and YSLEER. Here the CDR3 DNA reads TGCGCCAGCAGCCAGGGGGTGGGGACACAACTTAACTATGGCTACACCTTC. Translated: CASSQGVGTQLNYGYTF.

J is TRBJ1-2 and V is TRBV24-1; 9 bases are a match to TRBD1. The CDR3 has 15 residues. Per the germline V gene, CDR1 is KGHDR and CDR2 is SFDVKD. The V segment lost 2 bases and the J segment 3 bases; nucleotides outside the gene matches: 3. The CDR3 DNA is TGTGCCACCAGTGATTCCTGGGACAGGGACTATGGCTACACCTTC. It codes for CATSDSWDRDYGYTF.

This chain uses TRBV27 with TRBJ2-3, with TRBD1 matching 9 bases. This CDR3 comprises 16 residues. The germline V gene encodes CDR1 MNHEY and CDR2 SMNVEV (reference sequence). The trim removed 3 bases at V and 4 bases at J, leaving 8 bases unmatched. CDR3 sequence (DNA): TGTGCCAGCAGTTTGTATACGGGACAGGGACCAGATACGCAGTATTTT. It codes for CASSLYTGQGPDTQYF.

The chain links TRBV30 to TRBJ2-2; 10 positions match TRBD2. The CDR3 has 19 amino acids. V lost 2 bases to trimming and J lost 0 bases; unmatched junction nucleotides: 12. Germline lookup yields CDR1 GTSNPN and CDR2 SVGIG (reference sequence). The DNA of the CDR3 is TGTGCCTGGAGTTTTACGACCCAGACTAGCGGGTCGAACACCGGGGAGCTGTTTTTT. Its protein product is CAWSFTTQTSGSNTGELFF.

The V gene is TRBV3-1 (or the pseudogene TRBV3-2), the J gene TRBJ1-2, with D unresolved. From germline, CDR1 is LGHDT and CDR2 YNNKEL (reference sequence). The CDR3 covers 16 residues. Trimming left V 0 bases short and J 4 bases short, with 15 bases between. CDR3 residues: CASSQERNSISYGYTF. In DNA form, the CDR3 reads TGTGCCAGCAGCCAAGAACGGAACAGTATTAGCTATGGCTACACCTTC.

The chain is built from TRBV11-1 and TRBJ1-1; 7 nucleotides line up with TRBD1. In germline, CDR1 is SGHAT, CDR2 FQDESV (reference sequence). Trimming at V came to 3 bases and at J to 4 bases, leaving 8 bases not matched to a gene. The CDR3 spans 15 residues. The CDR3 sequence: CASSFPLTGSTEAFF. The CDR3 DNA follows: TGTGCCAGCAGCTTCCCCTTGACAGGGAGCACTGAAGCTTTCTTT. The variable domain in full, completed from reference TRBV11-1 and TRBJ1-1, reads EAEVAQSPRYKITEKSQAVAFWCDPISGHATLYWYRQILGQGPELLVQFQDESVVDDSQLPKDRFSAERLKGVDSTLKIQPAELGDSAMYLCASSFPLTGSTEAFFGQGTRLTVV.

The chain joins TRBV19 to TRBJ2-7, with D possibly being TRBD2 (6 bases). V was shortened by 5 bases and J by 0 bases, with 8 bases between the two germline ends. The V gene's germline CDR1 is LNHDA and CDR2 SQIVND (reference sequence). This CDR3 comprises 13 residues. CDR3 in DNA: TGTGCCAGTAGTGGGGGACTCTCCTACGAGCAGTACTTC. Its protein product is CASSGGLSYEQYF.

The chain carries TRBV4-3 and TRBJ2-7; 7 nucleotides align to TRBD1. Germline CDR1 reads LGHNA; CDR2 reads YSLEER. The CDR3 consists of 15 residues. V shed 5 bases, J shed 5 bases, and the junction held 12 bases outside the gene matches. The CDR3 protein is CASSYSAGTANEQYF. In DNA form, the CDR3 reads TGCGCCAGCAGCTACTCAGCCGGGACAGCGAACGAGCAGTACTTC.

This sequence joins TRBV7-2 and TRBJ1-2; perhaps TRBD1 as D (6 bases). This CDR3 is 15 amino acids long. Trimming stripped 1 base from V and 5 bases from J, with 14 bases between. Germline loops: CDR1 SGHTA, CDR2 FQGNSA. CDR3 bases: TGTGCCAGCAGCTTAGTGGCAGGGCAGGGGTATGGCTACACCTTC. Its translation is CASSLVAGQGYGYTF.

The V gene is TRBV5-1, the J gene TRBJ2-3; D perhaps matches TRBD1 (6 bases). Germline values: CDR1 SGHRS, CDR2 YFSETQ. The CDR3 loop spans 18 amino acids. Trimming took off 0 bases at V and 0 bases at J, with 17 bases between the two ends. DNA of the CDR3: TGCGCCAGCAGCTTGGGGAACAACAGGGCAACCAGCACAGATACGCAGTATTTT. As protein: CASSLGNNRATSTDTQYF.

This clone was observed once. The gene calls are TRBV6-5 and TRBJ1-5; D is possibly TRBD1 (6 bases). V was clipped by 6 bases and J by 6 bases, with 18 bases between them. This CDR3 region has 15 residues. Per germline, CDR1 MNHEY and CDR2 SVGAGI. The CDR3 bases are TGTGCCAGCAGACCGAATTGGGGGGGCGGTCAGCCCCAGCATTTT. This translates into CASRPNWGGGQPQHF.

V usage is TRBV9 and J usage is TRBJ2-4, with 10 nucleotides matching TRBD2. Per the germline V gene, CDR1 is SGDLS and CDR2 is YYNGEE. The trim removed 1 base at V and 7 bases at J, leaving 11 bases unmatched. There are 17 residues in the CDR3. The CDR3 region is CASSVTAGGQGRNIQYF. DNA for the CDR3: TGTGCCAGCAGCGTAACAGCGGGAGGGCAAGGTAGGAACATTCAGTACTTC.

This chain links TRBV3-1 (or the pseudogene TRBV3-2) with TRBJ2-7, with D perhaps matching TRBD2 (5 bases). Deletions cut 8 bases from V and 4 bases from J, with 15 bases between. The CDR3 spans 13 residues. Germline V gives CDR1 LGHDT, CDR2 YNNKEL (reference sequence). The CDR3 region has the DNA TGTGCCAGCGCTCGATCCACGGGGTACGAGCAGTACTTC. Its translation: CASARSTGYEQYF.

V is TRBV3-1 (or the pseudogene TRBV3-2) and J is TRBJ1-5; no clear D gene. This CDR3 is 15 amino acids long. Trimming stripped 4 bases from V and 2 bases from J, with 12 bases between. CDR1 is LGHDT, CDR2 YNNKEL, per germline (reference sequence). Written as DNA, the CDR3 is TGTGCCAGCAGCCGAGATACTCTCGGCAATCAGCCCCAGCATTTT. It specifies CASSRDTLGNQPQHF.